The 24 T cell receptor beta chains reported below all come from one sample, sequenced in a study of blood T cell repertoires in COVID-19. Repertoires were generated with immunoSEQ multiplex PCR, while TCRdb's copy carries only in-frame clones and drops some. Among about 280,000 clones listed, roughly nine tenths were seen once. The sample consisted of peripheral blood. Receptors were obtained from a man aged 35 to 55 with active or convalescent COVID-19.

The sample holds a few counts of this clone. The V call is TRBV12-3 or TRBV12-4, the J call TRBJ1-1; D gene uncertain. Trimming pared 5 bases from V and 8 bases from J, leaving 9 bases between. The CDR3 length is 11 residues. CDR3 in amino acids: CASSRSGEAFF. In DNA form, the CDR3 reads TGTGCCAGCAGTCGCTCGGGGGAAGCTTTCTTT.

V gene TRBV30 combines with J gene TRBJ1-2; the D gene is possibly TRBD1 (6 bases). Germline loops: CDR1 GTSNPN, CDR2 SVGIG (reference sequence). This CDR3 has 10 amino acids. V dropped 1 base and J dropped 13 bases, with 10 bases sitting between them. The CDR3 loop reads CAWSAQGVTF. The CDR3 DNA reads TGTGCCTGGAGTGCACAGGGAGTCACCTTC.

This clone has more than one count but fewer than ten. This chain connects TRBV29-1 to TRBJ2-3; TRBD2 matches at 9 bases. The CDR3 contains 13 residues. J lost 1 base, V lost 5 bases, and 1 base had no gene match. Germline V gene lookup returns CDR1 SQVTM and CDR2 ANQGSEA. DNA for the CDR3: TGCAGCGTTCAGCGGGGGGGCACAGATACGCAGTATTTT. This sequence encodes CSVQRGGTDTQYF.

V is TRBV18 and J is TRBJ2-3, with D perhaps matching TRBD2 (7 bases). The germline V gene encodes CDR1 KGHSH and CDR2 LQKENI. The V end was cut by 2 bases, the J end by 2 bases, with 14 bases between. The CDR3 length is 16 residues. The chain's CDR3 is CASSPLGGGDTDTQYF. CDR3 in DNA: TGTGCCAGCTCACCATTAGGAGGGGGGGACACAGATACGCAGTATTTT.

The chain links TRBV28 to TRBJ1-1; no firm D call. CDR1 and CDR2 (germline): MDHEN, SYDVKM. This CDR3 is built from 11 residues. Deletions cut 10 bases from V and 1 base from J, with 7 bases between. Written as DNA, the CDR3 is TGTGCCACTCGACAGAACACTGAAGCTTTCTTT. It specifies CATRQNTEAFF.

The rearrangement joins TRBV11-2 to TRBJ2-5; the D gene is possibly TRBD1 (6 bases). The CDR3 spans 16 residues. Germline values: CDR1 SGHAT, CDR2 FQNNGV. Trimming removed 0 bases at V and 4 bases at J, with 15 bases between. CDR3 DNA: TGTGCCAGCAGCTTAGATGTGGGGGCTGCCGGAGAGACCCAGTACTTC. The encoded protein is CASSLDVGAAGETQYF.

This chain connects TRBV4-2 to TRBJ2-2; D may be TRBD2 (6 bases). Germline V gene sequence: CDR1 LGHNA, CDR2 YNFKEQ. The CDR3 consists of 16 residues. The V and J ends lost 1 base and 5 bases respectively, with 14 bases between them. CDR3 region: CASSQGTLRGTGELFF. DNA for the CDR3: TGTGCCAGCAGCCAAGGGACTCTACGGGGGACCGGGGAGCTGTTTTTT.

The chain recombines TRBV4-1 with TRBJ2-7; 8 bases are a match to TRBD1. Germline CDR1 reads MGHRA; CDR2 reads YSYEKL. V lost 1 base and J lost 3; bases outside the gene matches: 5. CDR3 length: 15 residues. The CDR3 region has the DNA TGCGCCAGCAGCCAAGGACAGGGGCGATTCTACGAGCAGTACTTC. It translates to CASSQGQGRFYEQYF.

The chain recombines TRBV5-1 with TRBJ2-3; no reliable D call. The CDR3 is made up of 15 amino acids. Germline CDR1 and CDR2: SGHRS and YFSETQ. The ends were cut back, 4 bases at V and 0 bases at J, with 12 bases in the middle. The CDR3 DNA is TGCGCCAGCAGCCCCGAGCGACCTAGCACAGATACGCAGTATTTT. Its protein is CASSPERPSTDTQYF.

The chain links TRBV5-1 to TRBJ1-3; a weak D match, TRBD1 (5 bases). This CDR3 spans 15 amino acids. The germline V and J ends were trimmed by 0 bases and 0 bases, with 7 bases remaining between them. Germline V lookup: CDR1 SGHRS, CDR2 YFSETQ. CDR3 protein: CASSLGGYSGNTIYF. CDR3 nucleotides: TGCGCCAGCAGCTTGGGGGGCTACTCTGGAAACACCATATATTTT.

This rearrangement joins TRBV7-6 to TRBJ1-1; 7 nucleotides align to TRBD1. This CDR3 region has 15 residues. Trimming cost V 0 bases and J 4 bases; bases outside gene matches: 5. The germline gives CDR1 SGHVS, CDR2 FNYEAQ. CDR3 loop: CASSLAVDRVTEAFF. For the CDR3, the DNA is TGTGCCAGCAGCTTAGCGGTTGACAGGGTCACTGAAGCTTTCTTT.

This sequence joins TRBV30 and TRBJ1-1; D might be TRBD1 (6 bases). The V end lost 3 bases, the J end lost 5 bases, and 16 bases lay between the germline ends. The germline gives CDR1 GTSNPN, CDR2 SVGIG (reference sequence). The CDR3 runs 14 residues. CDR3 amino acids: CAWSPTGIGTEAFF. The CDR3, as DNA: TGTGCCTGGAGCCCAACAGGGATTGGGACTGAAGCTTTCTTT.

This chain uses TRBV4-1 with TRBJ2-1, with 7 nucleotides matching TRBD2. Trimming took 0 bases from V and 9 from J; bases not matched to a gene: 2. This CDR3 region has 13 residues. Per germline, CDR1 MGHRA and CDR2 YSYEKL. The CDR3 DNA reads as TGCGCCAGCAGCCAAGATCTAGCGGTTGAGCAGTTCTTC. Its translation: CASSQDLAVEQFF.

The chain couples TRBV5-5 to TRBJ2-3; possible D gene TRBD2, 6 bases. V lost 0 bases and J lost 1, with 9 bases in between. Germline-derived CDR1 and CDR2 are SGHKS and YYEKEE (reference sequence). CDR3 length: 15 amino acids. This CDR3 is CASSLELAGTDTQYF. For the CDR3, the DNA is TGTGCCAGCAGCTTGGAACTAGCAGGCACAGATACGCAGTATTTT.

CDR3 DNA sequence: TGTGCCAGCAGCTTAACAGGCAGACGGGATGAGCAGTTCTTC. This sequence encodes CASSLTGRRDEQFF. J is TRBJ2-1 and V is TRBV7-3; D unresolved. V lost 0 bases to trimming and J lost 8 bases, with 11 bases between them. This CDR3 comprises 14 residues. CDR1 and CDR2 from the germline V gene are SGHTA and FQGTGA.

The chain joins TRBV5-1 to TRBJ1-1; D uncertain. Germline CDR1 SGHRS, CDR2 YFSETQ. V lost 1 base, J lost 3 bases, and 7 bases lay in between. The CDR3 has 13 amino acids. For the CDR3, the DNA is TGCGCCAGCAGCTTGAAGGGAGACACTGAAGCTTTCTTT. It yields the protein CASSLKGDTEAFF.

The V call is TRBV11-3, the J call TRBJ2-2, with 8 bases that match TRBD1. The germline gives CDR1 SGHNT, CDR2 YENEEA. V dropped 5 bases and J dropped 0; count of bases not matched to a gene: 8. The CDR3 spans 17 residues. The CDR3 reads CASSHPRDRPNTGELFF. The CDR3 DNA reads TGTGCCAGCAGCCACCCTCGGGACAGGCCGAACACCGGGGAGCTGTTTTTT.

Many counts were recorded for this clone. The gene calls are TRBV12-5 and TRBJ2-2; a weak D match, TRBD1 (6 bases). There are 16 residues in the CDR3. Germline loops: CDR1 LGHNT, CDR2 FRNRAP. The ends were cut back, 8 bases at V and 4 bases at J, with 20 bases in the middle. CDR3 residues: CASHSLDSGFTGELFF. The DNA of the CDR3 is TGTGCTAGTCACTCGCTGGACAGCGGATTCACCGGGGAGCTGTTTTTT.

The chain uses TRBV12-3 or TRBV12-4 and TRBJ1-3; D call uncertain. Trimming shortened V by 1 base and J by 3 bases, and 4 bases separated the two germline ends. This CDR3 has 13 amino acids. CDR3 DNA: TGTGCCAGCAGTTTAGTGCGTGGAAACACCATATATTTT. This sequence encodes CASSLVRGNTIYF.

The V call is TRBV29-1, the J call TRBJ2-7; 7 positions match TRBD2. The CDR3 has 13 residues. Per germline, CDR1 SQVTM and CDR2 ANQGSEA. V gave up 6 bases and J gave up 8 bases; unmatched junction bases: 13. CDR3 nucleotides: TGCAGCGTCATATGGGGGACCGGGGGGAAGCAGTACTTC. Amino acids: CSVIWGTGGKQYF.

In its sample, this clone was seen once. The V gene is TRBV4-1, the J gene TRBJ2-2; 10 bases are shared with TRBD2. With 1 base clipped from V and 4 bases from J, the junction kept 6 bases outside the gene matches. The CDR3 totals 17 residues. In germline, CDR1 is MGHRA, CDR2 YSYEKL. The CDR3 loop reads CASSQAAGGQVTGELFF. CDR3 DNA: TGCGCCAGCAGCCAAGCAGCGGGGGGGCAAGTCACCGGGGAGCTGTTTTTT.

This chain uses TRBV28 with TRBJ1-1, with D perhaps TRBD1 (5 bases). V lost 9 bases, J lost 1 base, and 9 bases lay in between. The CDR3 runs 12 residues. In germline, CDR1 is MDHEN, CDR2 SYDVKM. CDR3 nucleotides: TGTGCCAGTAGGGACTCGAACACTGAAGCTTTCTTT. This codes for CASRDSNTEAFF.

J is TRBJ2-5 and V is TRBV7-2; 7 bases agree with TRBD1. Trimming removed 5 bases from V and 7 bases from J; junction bases left unmatched: 10. Germline V gene sequence: CDR1 SGHTA, CDR2 FQGNSA. This CDR3 contains 14 residues. The CDR3 loop is CASSPRQGVVTQYF. CDR3 in DNA: TGTGCCAGCAGCCCCCGACAGGGAGTGGTGACCCAGTACTTC. Variable domain in full (rest from reference TRBV7-2 and TRBJ2-5): GAGVSQSPSNKVTEKGKDVELRCDPISGHTALYWYRQSLGQGLEFLIYFQGNSAPDKSGLPSDRFSAERTGGSVSTLTIQRTQQEDSAVYLCASSPRQGVVTQYFGPGTRLLVL.

CDR3 nucleotides: TGCGCCAGCAGCTCCTTCGGGACTAGAGAAGAGACCCAGTACTTC. Translating it yields CASSSFGTREETQYF. This chain uses TRBV5-1 with TRBJ2-5, with TRBD2 matching over 8 bases. Per germline, CDR1 SGHRS and CDR2 YFSETQ. J lost 3 bases, V lost 3 bases, and 7 bases had no gene match. This CDR3 region has 15 residues. Drawing the rest from reference TRBV5-1 and TRBJ2-5, the complete variable domain is KAGVTQTPRYLIKTRGQQVTLSCSPISGHRSVSWYQQTPGQGLQFLFEYFSETQRNKGNFPGRFSGRQFSNSRSEMNVSTLELGDSALYLCASSSFGTREETQYFGPGTRLLVL.